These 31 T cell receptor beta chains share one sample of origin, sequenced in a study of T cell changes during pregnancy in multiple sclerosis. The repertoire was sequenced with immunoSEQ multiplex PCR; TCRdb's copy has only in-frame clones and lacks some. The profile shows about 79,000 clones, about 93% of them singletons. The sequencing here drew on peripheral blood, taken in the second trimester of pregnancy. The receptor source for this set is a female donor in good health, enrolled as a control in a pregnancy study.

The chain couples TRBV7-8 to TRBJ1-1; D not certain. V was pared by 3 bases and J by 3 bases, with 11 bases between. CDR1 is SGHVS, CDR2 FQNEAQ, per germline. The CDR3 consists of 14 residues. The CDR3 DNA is TGTGCCAGCAGCTTGGGTTTCCGGGACACTGAAGCTTTCTTT. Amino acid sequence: CASSLGFRDTEAFF.

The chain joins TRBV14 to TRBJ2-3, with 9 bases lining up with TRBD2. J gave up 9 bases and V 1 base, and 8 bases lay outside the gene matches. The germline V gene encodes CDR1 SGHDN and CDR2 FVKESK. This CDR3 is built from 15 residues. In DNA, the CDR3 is TGTGCCAGCAGCCAAGCGAGCGCGGGGGGGGAGACGCAGTATTTT. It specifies CASSQASAGGETQYF.

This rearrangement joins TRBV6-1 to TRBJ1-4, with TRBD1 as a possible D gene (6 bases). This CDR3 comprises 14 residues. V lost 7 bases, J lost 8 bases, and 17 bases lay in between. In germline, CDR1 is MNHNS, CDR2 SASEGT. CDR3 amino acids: CASTASGVGEKLFF. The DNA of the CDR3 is TGTGCCAGCACCGCGTCAGGGGTTGGGGAAAAACTGTTTTTT.

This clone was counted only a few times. CDR3 region: CAWAHRVLTEAFF. CDR3 bases: TGTGCCTGGGCACACAGGGTCCTCACTGAAGCTTTCTTT. V is TRBV30 and J is TRBJ1-1; a weak D match, TRBD1 (6 bases). In germline, CDR1 is GTSNPN, CDR2 SVGIG (reference sequence). Trimming cost V 5 bases and J 4 bases, with 14 bases left between them. The CDR3 runs 13 residues.

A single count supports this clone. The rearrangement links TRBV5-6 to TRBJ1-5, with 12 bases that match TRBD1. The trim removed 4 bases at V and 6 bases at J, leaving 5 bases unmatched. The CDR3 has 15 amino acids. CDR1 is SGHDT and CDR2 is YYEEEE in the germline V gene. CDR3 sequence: CASSRGTGGGQPQHF. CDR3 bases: TGTGCCAGCAGCAGGGGGACAGGGGGCGGTCAGCCCCAGCATTTT.

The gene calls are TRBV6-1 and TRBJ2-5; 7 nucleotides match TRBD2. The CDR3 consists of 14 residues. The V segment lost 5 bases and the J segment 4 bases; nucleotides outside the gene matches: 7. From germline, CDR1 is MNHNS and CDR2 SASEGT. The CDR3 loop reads CASSQSSGGETQYF. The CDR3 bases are TGTGCCAGCAGTCAGTCCTCGGGGGGAGAGACCCAGTACTTC.

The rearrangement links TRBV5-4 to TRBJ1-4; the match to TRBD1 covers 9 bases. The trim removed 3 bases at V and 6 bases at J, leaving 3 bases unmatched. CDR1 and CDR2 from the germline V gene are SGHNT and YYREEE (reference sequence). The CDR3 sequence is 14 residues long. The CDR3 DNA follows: TGTGCCAGCAGCTCCCGGGACAGGGATGAAAAACTGTTTTTT. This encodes CASSSRDRDEKLFF. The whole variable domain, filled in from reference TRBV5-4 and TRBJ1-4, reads ETGVTQSPTHLIKTRGQQVTLRCSSQSGHNTVSWYQQALGQGPQFIFQYYREEENGRGNFPPRFSGLQFPNYSSELNVNALELDDSALYLCASSSRDRDEKLFFGSGTQLSVL.

The CDR3 loop reads CASSPGGMGQPQHF. In DNA, the CDR3 is TGTGCCAGCAGCCCTGGGGGGATGGGGCAGCCCCAGCATTTT. This sequence joins TRBV7-8 and TRBJ1-5; weak D call: TRBD1 (5 bases). The CDR3 has 14 amino acids. Germline V gives CDR1 SGHVS, CDR2 FQNEAQ. V was shortened by 5 bases and J by 7 bases, with 15 bases between the two germline ends.

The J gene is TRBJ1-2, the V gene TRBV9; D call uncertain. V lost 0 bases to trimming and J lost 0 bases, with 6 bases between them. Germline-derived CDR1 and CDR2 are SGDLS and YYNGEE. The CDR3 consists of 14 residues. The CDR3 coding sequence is TGTGCCAGCAGCGTAGAAGGAGCTAACTATGGCTACACCTTC. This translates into CASSVEGANYGYTF.

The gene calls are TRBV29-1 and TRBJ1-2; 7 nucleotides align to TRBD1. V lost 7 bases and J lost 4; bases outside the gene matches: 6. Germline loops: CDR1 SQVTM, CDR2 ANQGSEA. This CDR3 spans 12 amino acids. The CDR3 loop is CSDTGAGYGYTF. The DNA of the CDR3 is TGCAGCGACACAGGGGCGGGCTATGGCTACACCTTC.

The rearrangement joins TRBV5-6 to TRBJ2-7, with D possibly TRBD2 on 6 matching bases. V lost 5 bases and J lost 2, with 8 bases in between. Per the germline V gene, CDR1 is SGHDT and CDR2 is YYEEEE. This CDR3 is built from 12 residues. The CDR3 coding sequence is TGTGCCAGCAGTTGGGAGGCCTACGAGCAGTACTTC. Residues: CASSWEAYEQYF.

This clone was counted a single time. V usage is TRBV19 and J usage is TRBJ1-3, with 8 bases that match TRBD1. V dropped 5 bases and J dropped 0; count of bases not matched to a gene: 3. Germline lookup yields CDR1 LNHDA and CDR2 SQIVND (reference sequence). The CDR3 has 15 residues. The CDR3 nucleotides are TGTGCCAGTAGTCGTACAGGGGGCTCTGGAAACACCATATATTTT. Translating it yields CASSRTGGSGNTIYF.

CDR3 region: CASSLVGGGQYF. In DNA form, the CDR3 reads TGCGCCAGCAGCTTGGTTGGGGGGGGGCAGTACTTC. J is TRBJ2-7 and V is TRBV5-1; 7 bases map to TRBD2. This CDR3 comprises 12 residues. The V and J ends lost 0 bases and 9 bases, in that order; junction bases with no gene match: 3. Germline CDR1 SGHRS, CDR2 YFSETQ. The full variable domain, completed using reference TRBV5-1 and TRBJ2-7, is KAGVTQTPRYLIKTRGQQVTLSCSPISGHRSVSWYQQTPGQGLQFLFEYFSETQRNKGNFPGRFSGRQFSNSRSEMNVSTLELGDSALYLCASSLVGGGQYFGPGTRLTVT.

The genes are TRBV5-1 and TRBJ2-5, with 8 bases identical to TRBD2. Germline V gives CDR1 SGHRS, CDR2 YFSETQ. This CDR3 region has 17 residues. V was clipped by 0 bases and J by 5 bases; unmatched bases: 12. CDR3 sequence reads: CASSLDISGGAGETQYF. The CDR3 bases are TGCGCCAGCAGCTTGGATATTTCCGGGGGGGCCGGGGAGACCCAGTACTTC.

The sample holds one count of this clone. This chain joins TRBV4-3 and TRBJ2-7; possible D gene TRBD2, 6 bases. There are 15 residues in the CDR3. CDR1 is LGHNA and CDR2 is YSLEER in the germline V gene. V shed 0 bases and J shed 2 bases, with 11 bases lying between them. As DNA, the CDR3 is TGCGCCAGCAGCCAAGACCGAGGAGGGGCCTACGAGCAGTACTTC. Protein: CASSQDRGGAYEQYF.

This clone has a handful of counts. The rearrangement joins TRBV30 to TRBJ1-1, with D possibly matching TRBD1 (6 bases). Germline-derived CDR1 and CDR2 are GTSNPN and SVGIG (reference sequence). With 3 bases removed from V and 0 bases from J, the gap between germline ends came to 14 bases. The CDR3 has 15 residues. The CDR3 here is CAWSNLGQMNTEAFF. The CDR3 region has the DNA TGTGCCTGGAGCAATCTCGGACAGATGAACACTGAAGCTTTCTTT.

CDR3 amino acids: CAISEAGAGNTIYF. CDR3 DNA: TGTGCCATCAGTGAGGCGGGGGCTGGAAACACCATATATTTT. The genes are TRBV10-3 and TRBJ1-3; perhaps TRBD1 as D (5 bases). CDR3 length equals 14 residues. Germline-derived CDR1 and CDR2 are ENHRY and SYGVKD. V was trimmed by 2 bases and J by 2 bases, leaving 7 bases between them.

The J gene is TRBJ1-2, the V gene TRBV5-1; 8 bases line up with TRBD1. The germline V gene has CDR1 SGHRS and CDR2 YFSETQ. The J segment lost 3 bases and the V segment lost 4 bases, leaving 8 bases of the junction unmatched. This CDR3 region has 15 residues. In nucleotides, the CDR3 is TGCGCCAGCAGCCTGGAATCACAGGGGGACTATGGCTACACCTTC. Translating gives CASSLESQGDYGYTF.

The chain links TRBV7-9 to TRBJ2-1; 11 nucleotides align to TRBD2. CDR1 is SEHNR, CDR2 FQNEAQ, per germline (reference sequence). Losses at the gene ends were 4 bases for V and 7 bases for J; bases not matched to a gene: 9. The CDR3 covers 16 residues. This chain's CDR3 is CASSSTRLAGGNEQFF. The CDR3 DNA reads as TGTGCCAGCAGCTCTACCCGTCTAGCGGGGGGTAATGAGCAGTTCTTC.

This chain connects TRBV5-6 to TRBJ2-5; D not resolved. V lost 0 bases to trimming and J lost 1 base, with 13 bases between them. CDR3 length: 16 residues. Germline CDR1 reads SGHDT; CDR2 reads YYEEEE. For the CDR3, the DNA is TGTGCCAGCAGCTTGGGAGCGAGAAATATCCAAGAGACCCAGTACTTC. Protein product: CASSLGARNIQETQYF.

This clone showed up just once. The CDR3: CASSLGQEETQYF. The CDR3 DNA follows: TGCGCCAGCAGCTTGGGACAGGAAGAGACCCAGTACTTC. The chain combines TRBV5-1 with TRBJ2-5, with D possibly matching TRBD1 (6 bases). This CDR3 has 13 residues. The germline gives CDR1 SGHRS, CDR2 YFSETQ. V lost 0 bases, J lost 3 bases, and 6 bases lay in between.

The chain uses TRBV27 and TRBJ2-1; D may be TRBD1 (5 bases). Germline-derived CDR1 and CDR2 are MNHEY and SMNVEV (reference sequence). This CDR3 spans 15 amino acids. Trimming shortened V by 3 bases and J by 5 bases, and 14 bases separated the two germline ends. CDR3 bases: TGTGCCAGCAGTTTTCTAGGGGTGACAAACAATGAGCAGTTCTTC. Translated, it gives CASSFLGVTNNEQFF.

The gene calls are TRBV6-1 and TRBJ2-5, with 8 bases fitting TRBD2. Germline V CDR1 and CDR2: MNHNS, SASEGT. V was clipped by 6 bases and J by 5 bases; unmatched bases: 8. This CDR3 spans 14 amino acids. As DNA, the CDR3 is TGTGCCAGCAGATTCGGGGGGGCCAGGGAGACCCAGTACTTC. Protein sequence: CASRFGGARETQYF.

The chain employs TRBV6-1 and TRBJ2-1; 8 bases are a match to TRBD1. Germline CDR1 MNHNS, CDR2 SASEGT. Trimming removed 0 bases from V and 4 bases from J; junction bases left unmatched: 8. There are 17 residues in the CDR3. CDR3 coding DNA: TGTGCCAGCAGTGAAGCACTAACCAGGGGGCTTTACAATGAGCAGTTCTTC. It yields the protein CASSEALTRGLYNEQFF.

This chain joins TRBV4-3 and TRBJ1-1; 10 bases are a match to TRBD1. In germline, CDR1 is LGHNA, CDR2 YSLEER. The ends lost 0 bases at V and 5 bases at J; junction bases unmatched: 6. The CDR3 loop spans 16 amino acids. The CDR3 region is CASSQDRGQGRTEAFF. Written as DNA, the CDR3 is TGCGCCAGCAGCCAAGATAGGGGACAGGGGCGAACTGAAGCTTTCTTT.

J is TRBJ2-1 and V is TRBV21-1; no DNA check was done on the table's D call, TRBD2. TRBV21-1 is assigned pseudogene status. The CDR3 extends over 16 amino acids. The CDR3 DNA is TGTGCCAGCAGCAAAGAGGCTAGCGGGGGGGATAGTGAGCAGTTCTTC. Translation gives CASSKEASGGDSEQFF.

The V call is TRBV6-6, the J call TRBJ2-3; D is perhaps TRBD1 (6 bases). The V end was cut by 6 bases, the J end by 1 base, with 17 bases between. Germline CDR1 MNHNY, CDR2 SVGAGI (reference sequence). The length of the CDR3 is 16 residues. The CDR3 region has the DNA TGTGCCAGCAGCCAGGTACAGGGTAGAGGCACAGATACGCAGTATTTT. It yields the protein CASSQVQGRGTDTQYF.

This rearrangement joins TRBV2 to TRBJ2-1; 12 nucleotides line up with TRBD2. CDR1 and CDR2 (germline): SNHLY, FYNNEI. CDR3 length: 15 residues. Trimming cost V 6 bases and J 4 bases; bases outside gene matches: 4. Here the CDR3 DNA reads TGTGCCAGCAGCCGACTAGCGGGGGATTACAATGAGCAGTTCTTC. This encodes CASSRLAGDYNEQFF.

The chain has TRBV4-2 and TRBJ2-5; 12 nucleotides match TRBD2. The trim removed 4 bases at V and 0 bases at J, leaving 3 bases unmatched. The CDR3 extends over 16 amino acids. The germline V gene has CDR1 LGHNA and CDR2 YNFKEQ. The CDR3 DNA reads TGTGCCAGCAGCCTAGGGACTAGCGGGTACCAAGAGACCCAGTACTTC. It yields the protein CASSLGTSGYQETQYF.

In DNA form, the CDR3 reads TGCGCCAGCAGCCAGGACGGACTAGCGCGTGAGACCCAGTACTTC. Protein: CASSQDGLARETQYF. The chain links TRBV4-3 to TRBJ2-5, with TRBD2 matching 9 bases. The CDR3 is 15 residues long. Unmatched junction bases numbered 7, after V lost 3 bases and J lost 5 bases. Germline CDR1 and CDR2: LGHNA and YSLEER.

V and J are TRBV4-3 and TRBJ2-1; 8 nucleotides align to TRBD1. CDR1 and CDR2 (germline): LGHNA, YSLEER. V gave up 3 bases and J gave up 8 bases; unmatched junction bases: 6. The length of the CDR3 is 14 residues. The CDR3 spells CASSHRTGGDEQFF. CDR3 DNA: TGCGCCAGCAGCCACCGCACAGGGGGTGATGAGCAGTTCTTC.